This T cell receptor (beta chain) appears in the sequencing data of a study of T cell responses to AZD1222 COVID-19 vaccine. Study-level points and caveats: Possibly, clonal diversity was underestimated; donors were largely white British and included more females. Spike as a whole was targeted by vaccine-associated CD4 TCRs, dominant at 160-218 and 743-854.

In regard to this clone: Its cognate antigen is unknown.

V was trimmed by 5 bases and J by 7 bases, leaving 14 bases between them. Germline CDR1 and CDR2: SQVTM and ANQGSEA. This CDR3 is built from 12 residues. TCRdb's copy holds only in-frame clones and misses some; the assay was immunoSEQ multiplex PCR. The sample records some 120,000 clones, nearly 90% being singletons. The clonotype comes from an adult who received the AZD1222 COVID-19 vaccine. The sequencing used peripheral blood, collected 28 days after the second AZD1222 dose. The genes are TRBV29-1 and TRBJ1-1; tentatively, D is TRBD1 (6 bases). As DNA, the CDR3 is TGCAGCGTTCCCGGAGGGGGAATTGAAGCTTTCTTT. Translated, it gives CSVPGGGIEAFF.